This T cell receptor (beta chain) emerged from a study of T cells after yellow fever vaccination. Each CDR3 protein is one row after TCRdb ran MiXCR on the 5' RACE reads. The sample includes around 320,000 distinct CDR3 sequences, 4% to 5.5% of them seen just once. Findings and caveats of the study: Boosting was followed by the reappearance of most primary-vaccination clones (just under 97% CD4, under 90% CD8).

This CDR3 has 11 residues. V was trimmed by 6 bases and J by 1 base, leaving 3 bases between them. Ten or more counts support this clonotype. The antigen is not known. This sequence originates from a man between 18 and 29 years old who received the YFV17D yellow fever vaccine. This chain links TRBV12-3 or TRBV12-4 with TRBJ1-1, with unresolved D. Sequenced material: PBMCs, taken 15 days after the yellow fever booster vaccination. The CDR3 DNA sequence: TGTGCCAGCAGCCCGAACACTGAAGCTTTCTTT. Its translation is CASSPNTEAFF.